This passage covers 27 T cell receptor beta chains from one sample sequenced in a study of blood T cell repertoires in COVID-19 (dated by TCRdb to the early 2020s). The library was generated by the immunoSEQ multiplex PCR assay. As stored in TCRdb, this immuneACCESS dataset retains in-frame rearrangements with V and J assigned. A fraction of the clones does not appear; measured against another copy, unresolved V genes explain less than half of the discrepancy, and the remainder lacks a known reason. Recorded for this sample are around 320,000 clones; over 75% of them occurred a single time. The ten largest make up 6% to 9% of the sample. The sequenced material came from peripheral blood. The receptors were gathered from a human donor in a cohort sampled during active COVID-19.

This chain links TRBV12-3 or TRBV12-4 with TRBJ1-1; D not resolved. CDR3 size: 11 residues. Trimming left V 5 bases short and J 7 bases short, with 8 bases between. CDR3 amino acids: CASSPRYEAFF. CDR3 sequence (DNA): TGTGCCAGCAGTCCTAGGTATGAAGCTTTCTTT.

The count of this clone is one. It is likely a read error, because the conserved phenylalanine at the end of the CDR3 is missing. No DNA is shown, since the ends of the CDR3 on it are uncertain; the CDR3 is the one TCRdb lists. The chain recombines TRBV2 with TRBJ2-3; the table assigns TRBD2, which was not confirmed against the DNA. Germline V gene lookup returns CDR1 SNHLY and CDR2 FYNNEI. Ends included, the CDR3 has 12 residues. The CDR3 loop is CASSEGLAGSHL.

The chain links TRBV30 to TRBJ1-1, with D uncertain. With 5 bases removed from V and 4 bases from J, the gap between germline ends came to 14 bases. In germline, CDR1 is GTSNPN, CDR2 SVGIG (reference sequence). This CDR3 is 13 amino acids long. The CDR3 sequence: CAWGLNGVTEAFF. CDR3 sequence (DNA): TGTGCCTGGGGACTAAATGGAGTCACTGAAGCTTTCTTT.

The V gene is TRBV20-1, the J gene TRBJ2-2; the D is unclear. Trimming took 3 bases from V and 6 from J, leaving 11 bases between them. Germline V lookup: CDR1 DFQATT, CDR2 SNEGSKA (reference sequence). This CDR3 has 13 amino acids. In nucleotides, the CDR3 is TGCAGTGCTAGTATCTCCACTCCCGGGGAGCTGTTTTTT. Translating it yields CSASISTPGELFF.

This chain uses TRBV5-6 with TRBJ1-5; D unclear. Germline assignment: CDR1 SGHDT and CDR2 YYEEEE. The CDR3 has 15 amino acids. The germline V and J ends were trimmed by 0 bases and 7 bases, with 14 bases remaining between them. CDR3 coding DNA: TGTGCCAGCAGCTTGGGGTTCGGGGTTAGGCAGCCCCAGCATTTT. Translating it yields CASSLGFGVRQPQHF. Full variable domain (missing parts from reference TRBV5-6 and TRBJ1-5): DAGVTQSPTHLIKTRGQQVTLRCSPKSGHDTVSWYQQALGQGPQFIFQYYEEEERQRGNFPDRFSGHQFPNYSSELNVNALLLGDSALYLCASSLGFGVRQPQHFGDGTRLSIL.

This chain uses TRBV6-5 with TRBJ2-7; D call uncertain. CDR3 length: 13 amino acids. The germline V gene has CDR1 MNHEY and CDR2 SVGAGI. V shed 0 bases and J shed 3 bases, with 6 bases lying between them. Here the CDR3 reads CASSYSNSYEQYF. DNA for the CDR3: TGTGCCAGCAGTTACTCGAACAGCTACGAGCAGTACTTC.

The chain joins TRBV3-1 (or the pseudogene TRBV3-2) to TRBJ1-2; D uncertain. V shed 0 bases and J shed 7 bases, with 15 bases lying between them. The germline V gene encodes CDR1 LGHDT and CDR2 YNNKEL (reference sequence). This CDR3 is 15 amino acids long. The CDR3: CASSQDRGRISGYTF. CDR3 DNA sequence: TGTGCCAGCAGCCAAGATCGTGGGCGTATAAGTGGCTACACCTTC.

This clone was found a few times. This rearrangement joins TRBV6-5 to TRBJ1-2; D is unresolved. Looked up from germline, CDR1 is MNHEY and CDR2 is SVGAGI. This CDR3 is built from 12 residues. The V end lost 6 bases, the J end lost 2 bases, and 7 bases lay between the germline ends. The CDR3 region is CASRPRNYGYTF. The CDR3 nucleotides are TGTGCCAGCAGGCCCAGGAACTATGGCTACACCTTC.

The V call is TRBV12-2, the J call TRBJ2-7; the table names TRBD2, a call not compared with the DNA. TRBV12-2 is described as a pseudogene. The CDR3 loop spans 15 amino acids. The chain's CDR3 is CASRPLLAGAYEQYF. As DNA, the CDR3 is TGTGCAAGTCGCCCATTACTAGCGGGGGCCTACGAGCAGTACTTC.

The chain employs TRBV7-9 and TRBJ1-1; 7 bases map to TRBD1. J was trimmed by 1 base and V by 7 bases; bases with no gene match: 15. The germline CDR1 and CDR2 sequences are SEHNR and FQNEAQ (reference sequence). This CDR3 is 17 amino acids long. This chain's CDR3 is CASIQPAGGGSNTEAFF. CDR3 sequence (DNA): TGTGCCAGCATCCAACCGGCAGGGGGAGGATCGAACACTGAAGCTTTCTTT.

The chain uses TRBV7-8 and TRBJ2-2, with 10 bases matching TRBD2. V shed 8 bases and J 5 bases; nucleotides not matched to a gene: 14. CDR3 length: 17 residues. Germline assignment: CDR1 SGHVS and CDR2 FQNEAQ. The DNA for the CDR3 is TGTGCCAGCCGCCCTAGCGGGGGACCAACTATAACCGGGGAGCTGTTTTTT. The encoded protein is CASRPSGGPTITGELFF.

The chain links TRBV27 to TRBJ1-5; 7 bases are shared with TRBD1. J was trimmed by 1 base and V by 3 bases; bases with no gene match: 3. Germline V lookup: CDR1 MNHEY, CDR2 SMNVEV (reference sequence). The CDR3 loop spans 15 amino acids. This chain's CDR3 is CASSFGTESNQPQHF. The CDR3 nucleotides read TGTGCCAGCAGTTTTGGGACAGAGAGCAATCAGCCCCAGCATTTT.

V is TRBV7-3 and J is TRBJ2-2; 7 positions match TRBD1. Germline V gene lookup returns CDR1 SGHTA and CDR2 FQGTGA. The CDR3 consists of 15 residues. The J segment lost 4 bases and the V segment lost 5 bases, leaving 7 bases of the junction unmatched. CDR3: CASSPGQRGTGELFF. CDR3 nucleotides: TGTGCCAGCAGCCCGGGACAGAGAGGCACCGGGGAGCTGTTTTTT.

The chain is built from TRBV5-1 and TRBJ2-1; a weak D match, TRBD2 (5 bases). The CDR3 contains 14 residues. Per germline, CDR1 SGHRS and CDR2 YFSETQ. V lost 2 bases, J lost 3 bases, and 9 bases lay in between. The CDR3 here is CASSFTSFYNEQFF. In DNA, the CDR3 is TGCGCCAGCAGCTTTACTAGTTTCTACAATGAGCAGTTCTTC.

The V gene is TRBV30, the J gene TRBJ2-2; D gene ambiguous. V lost 3 bases, J lost 6 bases, and 8 bases lay in between. This CDR3 has 12 residues. Germline V lookup: CDR1 GTSNPN, CDR2 SVGIG (reference sequence). In nucleotides, the CDR3 is TGTGCCTGGAGCGCGAGCGCCGGGGAGCTGTTTTTT. Its protein is CAWSASAGELFF.

V and J are TRBV12-3 or TRBV12-4 and TRBJ1-2; D uncertain. V dropped 6 bases and J dropped 5 bases, with 7 bases sitting between them. This CDR3 comprises 11 residues. The CDR3 loop reads CASSGDYGYTF. DNA for the CDR3: TGTGCCAGCAGCGGAGATTATGGCTACACCTTC.

V usage is TRBV27 and J usage is TRBJ1-2; the D gene is possibly TRBD1 (5 bases). The CDR3 extends over 17 amino acids. CDR1 and CDR2 (germline): MNHEY, SMNVEV (reference sequence). V lost 2 bases to trimming and J lost 7 bases, with 23 bases between them. This CDR3 is CASSLNGGVGGVGGYTF. The DNA of the CDR3 is TGTGCCAGCAGTTTAAACGGTGGGGTCGGAGGGGTCGGTGGCTACACCTTC.

The CDR3 DNA reads TGTGCCAGCAGTTCCGGACAGTACACAGATACGCAGTATTTT. Translation gives CASSSGQYTDTQYF. The chain couples TRBV27 to TRBJ2-3; weak D call: TRBD1 (6 bases). Germline loops: CDR1 MNHEY, CDR2 SMNVEV (reference sequence). The CDR3 totals 14 residues. V was trimmed by 4 bases and J by 2 bases, leaving 10 bases between them.

Only a few counts were recorded for this clone. The rearrangement links TRBV7-9 to TRBJ1-3; D gene unclear. Germline loops: CDR1 SEHNR, CDR2 FQNEAQ (reference sequence). With 5 bases removed from V and 0 bases from J, the gap between germline ends came to 8 bases. The CDR3 length is 14 residues. The CDR3 sequence: CASSPSGSGNTIYF. The CDR3 nucleotides are TGTGCCAGCAGCCCCTCCGGCTCTGGAAACACCATATATTTT.

This CDR3 reads CASSQGPFREGEAFF. The CDR3 nucleotides read TGCGCCAGCAGCCAAGGTCCCTTCAGGGAAGGTGAAGCTTTCTTT. The chain employs TRBV4-1 and TRBJ1-1; a possible D gene is TRBD1 (5 bases). Trimming left V 1 base short and J 7 bases short, with 16 bases between. This CDR3 is 15 amino acids long. Germline V gene lookup returns CDR1 MGHRA and CDR2 YSYEKL.

This clone has only one observation. The chain carries TRBV7-2 and TRBJ1-1; D gene ambiguous. The V gene lost 4 bases and the J gene lost 1 base, with 10 bases spanning the gap. This CDR3 region has 14 residues. Germline V gene sequence: CDR1 SGHTA, CDR2 FQGNSA. The CDR3 protein is CASSSRRGNTEAFF. CDR3 sequence (DNA): TGTGCCAGCAGCTCCCGCCGAGGGAACACTGAAGCTTTCTTT.

V is TRBV2 and J is TRBJ1-4; 9 bases align to TRBD1. This CDR3 has 14 residues. J was trimmed by 7 bases and V by 3 bases; bases with no gene match: 3. Germline V gene sequence: CDR1 SNHLY, CDR2 FYNNEI. CDR3 sequence reads: CASSEDRGGEKLFF. The CDR3 nucleotides are TGTGCCAGCAGTGAGGACAGGGGCGGTGAAAAACTGTTTTTT.

The chain is built from TRBV6-1 and TRBJ1-2, with D possibly TRBD1 on 6 matching bases. The V gene's germline CDR1 is MNHNS and CDR2 SASEGT. The V gene lost 3 bases and the J gene lost 8 bases, with 16 bases spanning the gap. CDR3 length: 14 residues. The CDR3 is CASSEARGAGGYTF. DNA for the CDR3: TGTGCCAGCAGTGAGGCCAGGGGAGCGGGAGGCTACACCTTC.

V gene TRBV19 combines with J gene TRBJ1-5, with no clear D. V was cut by 9 bases and J by 0 bases, with 18 bases left in between. The CDR3 is 16 residues long. Germline CDR1 and CDR2: LNHDA and SQIVND (reference sequence). CDR3 bases: TGTGCCAGCACCCGGATAGGGAGTCATAGCAATCAGCCCCAGCATTTT. Amino acids: CASTRIGSHSNQPQHF.

This clone has only one observation. This chain's CDR3 is CASSPSASAFF. Written as DNA, the CDR3 is TGTGCCAGCAGCCCCTCAGCGTCGGCTTTCTTT. The V and J genes are TRBV7-9 and TRBJ1-1, with D unclear. Germline CDR1 is SEHNR and CDR2 is FQNEAQ (reference sequence). The CDR3 consists of 11 residues. The ends were cut back, 5 bases at V and 11 bases at J, with 12 bases in the middle.

The chain is built from TRBV5-1 and TRBJ1-1; 10 bases are a match to TRBD1. The CDR3 is made up of 13 amino acids. With 3 bases clipped from V and 6 bases from J, the junction kept 2 bases outside the gene matches. Germline V gene sequence: CDR1 SGHRS, CDR2 YFSETQ. The CDR3 loop reads CASSSDRGAEAFF. The CDR3 nucleotides are TGCGCCAGCAGCTCGGACAGGGGGGCTGAAGCTTTCTTT.

This clone was observed a single time. The chain is built from TRBV19 and TRBJ2-7; TRBD2 might be the D (6 bases). Germline V lookup: CDR1 LNHDA, CDR2 SQIVND (reference sequence). This CDR3 has 14 amino acids. Between the trimmed V and J ends, which lost 3 bases and 3 bases, there was a span of 12 bases. The CDR3 spells CASSMGGPVYEQYF. The DNA of the CDR3 is TGTGCCAGTAGTATGGGGGGACCGGTCTACGAGCAGTACTTC.